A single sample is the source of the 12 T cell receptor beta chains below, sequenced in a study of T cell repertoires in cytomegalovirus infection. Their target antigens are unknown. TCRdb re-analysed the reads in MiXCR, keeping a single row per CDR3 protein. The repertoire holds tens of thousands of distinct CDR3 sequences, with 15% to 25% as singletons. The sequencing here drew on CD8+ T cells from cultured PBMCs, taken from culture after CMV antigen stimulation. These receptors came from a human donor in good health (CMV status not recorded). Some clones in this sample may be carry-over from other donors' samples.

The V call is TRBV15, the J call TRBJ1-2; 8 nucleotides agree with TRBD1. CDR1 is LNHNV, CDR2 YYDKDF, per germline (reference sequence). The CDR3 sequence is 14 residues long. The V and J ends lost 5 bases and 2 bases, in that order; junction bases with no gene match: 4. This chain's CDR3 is CATSETGENYGYTF. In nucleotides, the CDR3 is TGTGCCACCAGCGAGACAGGGGAGAACTATGGCTACACCTTC.

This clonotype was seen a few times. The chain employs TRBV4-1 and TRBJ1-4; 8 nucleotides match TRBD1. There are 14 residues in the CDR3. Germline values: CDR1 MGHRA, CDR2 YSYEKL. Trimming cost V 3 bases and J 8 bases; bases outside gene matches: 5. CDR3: CASSQTGVNEKLFF. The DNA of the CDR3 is TGCGCCAGCAGCCAGACAGGGGTAAACGAAAAACTGTTTTTT.

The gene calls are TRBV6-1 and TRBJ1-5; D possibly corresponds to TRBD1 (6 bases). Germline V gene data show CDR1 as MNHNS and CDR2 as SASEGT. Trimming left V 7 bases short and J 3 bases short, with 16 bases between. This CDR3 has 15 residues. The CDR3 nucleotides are TGTGCCAGCATGGGGGGCTTGGGACTCAATCAGCCCCAGCATTTT. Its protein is CASMGGLGLNQPQHF.

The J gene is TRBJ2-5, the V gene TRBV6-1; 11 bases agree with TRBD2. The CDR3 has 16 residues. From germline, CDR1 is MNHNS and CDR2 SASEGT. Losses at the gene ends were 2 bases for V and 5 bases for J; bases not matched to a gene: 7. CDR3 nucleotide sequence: TGTGCCAGCAGTGAATCACTAGCGGGAGTCAGGGAGACCCAGTACTTC. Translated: CASSESLAGVRETQYF.

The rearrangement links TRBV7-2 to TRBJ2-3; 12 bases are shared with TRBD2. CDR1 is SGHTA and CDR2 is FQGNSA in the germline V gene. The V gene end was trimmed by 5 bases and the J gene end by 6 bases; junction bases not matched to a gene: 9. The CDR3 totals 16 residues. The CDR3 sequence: CASSIRTSGEGDTQYF. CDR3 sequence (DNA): TGTGCCAGCAGCATCCGGACTAGCGGGGAGGGGGATACGCAGTATTTT. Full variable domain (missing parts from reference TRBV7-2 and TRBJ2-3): GAGVSQSPSNKVTEKGKDVELRCDPISGHTALYWYRQSLGQGLEFLIYFQGNSAPDKSGLPSDRFSAERTGGSVSTLTIQRTQQEDSAVYLCASSIRTSGEGDTQYFGPGTRLTVL.

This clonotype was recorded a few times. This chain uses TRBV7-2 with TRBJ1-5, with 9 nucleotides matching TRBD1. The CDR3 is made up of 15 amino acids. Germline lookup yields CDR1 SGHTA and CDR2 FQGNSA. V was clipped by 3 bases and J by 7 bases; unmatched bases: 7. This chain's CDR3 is CASSLDRGAGQPQHF. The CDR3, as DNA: TGTGCCAGCAGCTTGGACAGGGGAGCGGGGCAGCCCCAGCATTTT.

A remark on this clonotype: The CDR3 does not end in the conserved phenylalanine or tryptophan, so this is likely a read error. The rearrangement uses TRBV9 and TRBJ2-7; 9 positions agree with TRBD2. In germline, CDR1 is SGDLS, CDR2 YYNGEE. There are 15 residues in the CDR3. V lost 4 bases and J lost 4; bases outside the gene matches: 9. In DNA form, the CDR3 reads TGTGCCAGCAGCCTAGGCGGTAGCGGGGGTTACGAGCAGTACCTC. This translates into CASSLGGSGGYEQYL.

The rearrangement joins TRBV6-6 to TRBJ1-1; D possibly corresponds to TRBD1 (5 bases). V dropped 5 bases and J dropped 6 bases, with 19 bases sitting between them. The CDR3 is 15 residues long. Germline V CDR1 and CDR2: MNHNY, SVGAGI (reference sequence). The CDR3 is CASSEAGRQRPEAFF. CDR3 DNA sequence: TGTGCCAGCAGTGAGGCAGGGCGACAGAGGCCTGAAGCTTTCTTT.

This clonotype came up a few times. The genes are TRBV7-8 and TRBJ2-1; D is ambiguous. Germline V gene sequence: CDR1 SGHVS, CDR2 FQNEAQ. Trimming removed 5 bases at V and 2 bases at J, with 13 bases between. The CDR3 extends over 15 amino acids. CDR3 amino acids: CASSLAKYTYNEQFF. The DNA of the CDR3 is TGTGCCAGCAGCCTGGCCAAGTATACCTACAATGAGCAGTTCTTC.

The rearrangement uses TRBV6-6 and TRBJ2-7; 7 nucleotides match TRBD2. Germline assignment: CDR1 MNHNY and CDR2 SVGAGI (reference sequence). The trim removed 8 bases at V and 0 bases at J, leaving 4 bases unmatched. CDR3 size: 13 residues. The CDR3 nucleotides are TGTGCCAGCGGAGCGGGGAGCTCCTACGAGCAGTACTTC. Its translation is CASGAGSSYEQYF.

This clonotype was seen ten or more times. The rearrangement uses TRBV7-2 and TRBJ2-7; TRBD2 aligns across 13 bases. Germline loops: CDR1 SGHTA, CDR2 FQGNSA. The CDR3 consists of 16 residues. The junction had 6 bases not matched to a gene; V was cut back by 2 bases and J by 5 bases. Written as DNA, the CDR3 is TGTGCCAGCAGCTTATGGACTAGCGGGAGTAAAAACGAGCAGTACTTC. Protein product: CASSLWTSGSKNEQYF.

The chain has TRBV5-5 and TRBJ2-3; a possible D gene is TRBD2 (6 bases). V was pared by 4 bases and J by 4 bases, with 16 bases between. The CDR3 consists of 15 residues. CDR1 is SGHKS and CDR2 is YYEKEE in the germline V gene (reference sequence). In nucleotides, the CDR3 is TGTGCCAGCAGCCAGACTAGGAAAGGGGCAGATACGCAGTATTTT. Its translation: CASSQTRKGADTQYF.